The rows below give T cell receptor beta chains drawn from one sample of a study of blood T cells in healthy people across ages. TCRdb reprocessed the 5' RACE reads with MiXCR, giving one entry per CDR3 protein. The sample lists fewer than 700,000 distinct CDR3 sequences, less than 45% occurring once. Sample: blood. The receptors stem from an elderly man in good health. Both conserved end residues are part of each CDR3. A D gene is named only where the DNA matches it firmly. Size tells how often a clone was seen (once, few, many) or the class of an expanded clone, and some rows leave it out.

-	TRBV20-1	-	TRBJ1-6	CSASVLRYNSPLHF	TGCAGTGCTAGTGTGTTACGCTATAATTCACCCCTCCACTTT
-	TRBV20-1	-	TRBJ2-5	CSVLSQGSETQYF	TGCAGTGTCTTGAGTCAGGGGTCGGAGACCCAGTACTTC
-	TRBV4-3	TRBD2	TRBJ2-1	CASSRSLAGGNYNEQFF	TGCGCCAGCAGCCGCAGTTTAGCGGGAGGGAACTACAATGAGCAGTTCTTC
few	TRBV5-5	-	TRBJ1-2	CASSPISRRSSYGYTF	TGTGCCAGCAGCCCCATCTCCCGACGGTCCTCCTATGGCTACACCTTC
few	TRBV5-1	TRBD2	TRBJ2-7	CASSPGTRSYEQYF	TGCGCCAGCAGCCCAGGGACTAGATCCTACGAGCAGTACTTC
-	TRBV7-9	TRBD1	TRBJ2-3	CASGPTGDTQYF	TGTGCCAGCGGCCCGACAGGGGATACGCAGTATTTT
-	TRBV20-1	-	TRBJ1-3	CSARNTGAGGNTIYF	TGCAGTGCTAGAAACACAGGCGCCGGGGGAAACACCATATATTTT
few	TRBV10-1	TRBD2	TRBJ2-7	CASSETSGGKRGEQYF	TGCGCCAGCAGTGAGACTAGCGGAGGAAAAAGGGGGGAGCAGTACTTC
few	TRBV7-2	TRBD2	TRBJ2-5	CASTLRGGGQTQYF	TGTGCCAGCACCTTACGGGGCGGGGGACAGACCCAGTACTTC
-	TRBV6-2/TRBV6-3	-	TRBJ2-7	CASSRLSGEQYF	TGTGCCAGCAGTCGTCTTTCGGGCGAGCAGTACTTC
-	TRBV7-2	-	TRBJ1-2	CASSLWTPGGYTF	TGTGCCAGCAGCTTATGGACGCCGGGGGGCTACACCTTC
few	TRBV7-2	TRBD2	TRBJ2-7	CASSTTAGGSYEQYF	TGTGCCAGCAGCACTACAGCGGGGGGGTCCTACGAGCAGTACTTC
-	TRBV20-1	-	TRBJ2-3	CSARDIGAGNADTQYF	TGCAGTGCTAGAGATATTGGGGCAGGGAATGCAGATACGCAGTATTTT
-	TRBV12-3/TRBV12-4	TRBD2	TRBJ2-1	CASRAGTSGVDEQFF	TGTGCCAGCAGGGCCGGGACTAGCGGGGTCGATGAGCAGTTCTTC
-	TRBV9	-	TRBJ1-5	CASSVGESNQPQHF	TGTGCCAGCAGCGTAGGAGAATCCAATCAGCCCCAGCATTTT
few	TRBV28	TRBD2	TRBJ2-7	CASSQSRRGGYEQYF	TGTGCCAGCAGTCAATCCCGGAGGGGAGGGTACGAGCAGTACTTC
-	TRBV2	TRBD1	TRBJ1-2	CASTITEGAAGYTF	TGTGCCAGCACCATCACGGAGGGGGCGGCTGGCTACACCTTC